These 3 T cell receptor beta chains originate from one sample sequenced in a study of Graves' ophthalmopathy and Graves' hyperthyroidism. Amplification targeted the TCR beta CDR3 regions, with RNA transcripts as the source material. HTBI primers were used in a first-round RT-PCR, which preceded a second-round multiplex PCR. TCRdb redid the calling of the multiplex PCR reads with MiXCR, one entry per CDR3 protein. The repertoire has a few hundred thousand distinct CDR3 sequences, approximately 17% of them found once; the top ten carry 2% to 3%. Sequencing used peripheral blood. These receptor sequences come from an adult woman with stable Graves' hyperthyroidism.

The chain recombines TRBV9 with TRBJ2-1; 7 bases fit TRBD2. The CDR3 covers 16 residues. Germline V lookup: CDR1 SGDLS, CDR2 YYNGEE. V lost 3 bases, J lost 9 bases, and 15 bases stayed unmatched. The CDR3 DNA sequence: TGTGCCAGCAGCGCCTGGGTTATCGCGGGAGCGGGTGAGCAGTTCTTC. Amino acids: CASSAWVIAGAGEQFF.

The sample holds many counts of this clonotype. Possible read error: a much larger clone is one base away. This chain links TRBV12-3 or TRBV12-4 with TRBJ1-5; a weak D match, TRBD1 (6 bases). This CDR3 is built from 14 residues. Trimming took 5 bases from V and 5 from J, leaving 13 bases between them. This CDR3 reads CASSTGTRDQPQHF. The CDR3 region has the DNA TGTGCCAGCAGTACCGGGACAAGGGATCAGCCCCAGCATTTT.

This clonotype was detected ten times or more. CDR3 region: CSASKGQPYSPLHF. The CDR3 bases are TGCAGTGCTAGTAAGGGACAGCCTTATTCACCCCTCCACTTT. The chain joins TRBV20-1 to TRBJ1-6; 7 bases fit TRBD1. Germline V gene sequence: CDR1 DFQATT, CDR2 SNEGSKA (reference sequence). The CDR3 spans 14 residues. Unmatched junction bases numbered 7, after V lost 3 bases and J lost 8 bases.